The present entry profiles one T cell receptor (beta chain) with its context. Antigen unknown. This specimen belongs to a study of OX40 agonist ivuxolimab in advanced cancers. Study-wide background: The diagnoses of dose-escalation patients were hepatocellular carcinoma, melanoma, renal cell or head and neck cancer. Study-level findings and limits: The investigators did not determine what antigen specificity the expanded peripheral T cells had. Low normalized T-cell clonal expansion was also seen in some nonresponders. The CD4+ and CD8+ T cells in the blood had expanded clonally by week 6 at 0.1 to 3.0 mg/kg.

Sequencing was performed with immunoSEQ multiplex PCR; in TCRdb, only in-frame clones are kept and a portion is missing. This sample has about 76,000 clones, with around 81% found just once. V lost 3 bases and J 7 bases, leaving 7 bases between the germline ends. Germline lookup yields CDR1 KGHSH and CDR2 LQKENI. This CDR3 has 13 amino acids. The rearrangement joins TRBV18 to TRBJ1-6, with D possibly being TRBD1 (5 bases). The clonotype comes from an adult with an advanced solid tumor such as melanoma, head and neck, liver or kidney cancer. Sequencing used CD4+ or CD8+ T cells sorted from blood, obtained in a trial of the OX40 agonist ivuxolimab. CDR3 nucleotides: TGTGCCAGCTCACCTCAGGGAAATTCACCCCTCCACTTT. It specifies CASSPQGNSPLHF.